Below, 22 T cell receptor beta chains from the same sample are listed, as sequenced in a study of control samples from healthy donors and cancer patients. Libraries were prepared by immunoSEQ multiplex PCR; TCRdb keeps only in-frame clonotypes and omits some of them. The profile covers 190,000 or so clones, with 85% to 95% appearing a single time and almost 1.5% taken by the ten largest. Sequencing input: blood. The receptor source for this set is a man aged 18 to 29 in good health.

J is TRBJ1-5 and V is TRBV27; no clear D. CDR1 is MNHEY and CDR2 is SMNVEV in the germline V gene (reference sequence). CDR3 length equals 14 residues. V was clipped by 5 bases and J by 6 bases, with 14 bases between them. The CDR3 spells CASSPRTAVQPQHF. CDR3 DNA: TGTGCCAGCAGTCCTAGGACCGCCGTTCAGCCCCAGCATTTT.

This chain links TRBV10-3 with TRBJ1-1, with 7 positions matching TRBD1. The CDR3 consists of 13 residues. Germline-derived CDR1 and CDR2 are ENHRY and SYGVKD. The trim removed 1 base at V and 6 bases at J, leaving 2 bases unmatched. Here the CDR3 reads CAISEFQGAEAFF. CDR3 DNA: TGTGCCATCAGTGAGTTTCAGGGGGCTGAAGCTTTCTTT.

The chain recombines TRBV6-4 with TRBJ2-6; D not certain. The CDR3 totals 18 residues. Looked up from germline, CDR1 is MRHNA and CDR2 is SNTAGT. The V end lost 2 bases, the J end lost 0 bases, and 14 bases lay between the germline ends. Here the CDR3 reads CASSDPRAVLSGANVLTF. In DNA form, the CDR3 reads TGTGCCAGCAGTGACCCCCGGGCGGTTCTCTCTGGGGCCAACGTCCTGACTTTC.

The V gene is TRBV5-1, the J gene TRBJ1-1; unclear D gene. The germline V gene encodes CDR1 SGHRS and CDR2 YFSETQ. CDR3 length equals 16 residues. Trimming removed 4 bases at V and 1 base at J, with 17 bases between. As DNA, the CDR3 is TGCGCCAGCAGCCCCGGGGATAACAATCCGAACACTGAAGCTTTCTTT. This encodes CASSPGDNNPNTEAFF.

This clone was seen just once. The chain employs TRBV27 and TRBJ1-5; D possibly corresponds to TRBD1 (5 bases). V gave up 7 bases and J gave up 1 base, with 14 bases separating them. This CDR3 region has 15 residues. Germline lookup yields CDR1 MNHEY and CDR2 SMNVEV (reference sequence). CDR3 DNA: TGTGCCAGCAATTTGTTCTGGGGGAGCAATCAGCCCCAGCATTTT. It encodes CASNLFWGSNQPQHF.

V is TRBV30 and J is TRBJ2-3; TRBD1 is a possible D gene (6 bases). The V gene's germline CDR1 is GTSNPN and CDR2 SVGIG (reference sequence). The CDR3 contains 14 residues. Trimming pared 5 bases from V and 6 bases from J, leaving 18 bases between. The chain's CDR3 is CAWARAGERDTQYF. The CDR3 DNA reads as TGTGCCTGGGCGAGGGCAGGGGAGCGTGATACGCAGTATTTT.

A single count supports this clone. For the CDR3, the DNA is TGTGCCAGCAGCTTAGACGGACTTGACACTGAAGCTTTCTTT. As protein: CASSLDGLDTEAFF. This chain joins TRBV7-9 and TRBJ1-1, with no clear D. CDR1 SEHNR and CDR2 FQNEAQ come from the germline V gene (reference sequence). V lost 1 base and J lost 3, with 9 bases in between. The CDR3 length is 14 residues.

The chain carries TRBV18 and TRBJ1-1; tentatively, D is TRBD1 (5 bases). V lost 5 bases to trimming and J lost 5 bases, with 18 bases between them. Germline CDR1 and CDR2: KGHSH and LQKENI. The length of the CDR3 is 15 residues. CDR3 nucleotide sequence: TGTGCCAGCTCATCCCTCACAGGAGTTTTGACTGAAGCTTTCTTT. This translates into CASSSLTGVLTEAFF.

In this sample, this clone turned up once. The V call is TRBV12-5, the J call TRBJ2-6; D gene uncertain. The length of the CDR3 is 13 residues. CDR1 LGHNT and CDR2 FRNRAP come from the germline V gene. The ends were cut back, 7 bases at V and 0 bases at J, with 4 bases in the middle. DNA for the CDR3: TGTGCTAGTGTGCGCTCTGGGGCCAACGTCCTGACTTTC. Protein sequence: CASVRSGANVLTF.

This chain uses TRBV15 with TRBJ2-1; D unclear. Trimming stripped 1 base from V and 5 bases from J, with 15 bases between. This CDR3 comprises 16 residues. The germline V gene encodes CDR1 LNHNV and CDR2 YYDKDF (reference sequence). CDR3 DNA: TGTGCCACCAGCAGAGTTGGACCTCGACGGGACAATGAGCAGTTCTTC. The encoded protein is CATSRVGPRRDNEQFF.

This clone came up once. The chain has TRBV5-4 and TRBJ1-1; D remains ambiguous. CDR1 and CDR2 from the germline V gene are SGHNT and YYREEE (reference sequence). V was shortened by 7 bases and J by 0 bases, with 13 bases between the two germline ends. This CDR3 spans 14 amino acids. As DNA, the CDR3 is TGTGCCAGCCCCGCCCCAGGACTGAACACTGAAGCTTTCTTT. Translation gives CASPAPGLNTEAFF.

The chain carries TRBV6-5 and TRBJ2-7; 12 bases are a match to TRBD1. The germline V gene encodes CDR1 MNHEY and CDR2 SVGAGI. Trimming took 6 bases from V and 7 from J; bases not matched to a gene: 4. This CDR3 contains 13 residues. This CDR3 is CASRGQGAREQYF. Here the CDR3 DNA reads TGTGCCAGCAGGGGACAGGGGGCGCGGGAGCAGTACTTC.

This CDR3 is CASSQISGPGNTIYF. The CDR3 DNA is TGCGCCAGCAGCCAAATTAGCGGACCGGGAAACACCATATATTTT. This chain connects TRBV5-1 to TRBJ1-3; D gene ambiguous. CDR3 length: 15 residues. V was clipped by 4 bases and J by 4 bases, with 15 bases between them. Germline-derived CDR1 and CDR2 are SGHRS and YFSETQ.

The J gene is TRBJ1-5, the V gene TRBV6-5; D perhaps matches TRBD1 (6 bases). Germline V gene lookup returns CDR1 MNHEY and CDR2 SVGAGI. The CDR3 has 14 amino acids. V lost 6 bases and J 6 bases, leaving 15 bases between the germline ends. CDR3 nucleotides: TGTGCCAGCAGCACCGGGACACCTGGTCAGCCCCAGCATTTT. Its translation is CASSTGTPGQPQHF.

DNA of the CDR3: TGTGCCAGTAGTGAGGGACGGAACCTAGGGCCCCTCCACTTT. Its protein product is CASSEGRNLGPLHF. The V and J genes are TRBV19 and TRBJ1-6; maybe TRBD1 (5 bases). The V gene lost 5 bases and the J gene lost 13 bases, with 18 bases spanning the gap. This CDR3 is built from 14 residues. Looked up from germline, CDR1 is LNHDA and CDR2 is SQIVND (reference sequence). Drawing the rest from reference TRBV19 and TRBJ1-6, the complete variable domain is DGGITQSPKYLFRKEGQNVTLSCEQNLNHDAMYWYRQDPGQGLRLIYYSQIVNDFQKGDIAEGYSVSREKKESFPLTVTSAQKNPTAFYLCASSEGRNLGPLHFGNGTRLTVT.

The genes are TRBV6-1 and TRBJ2-7, with D maybe TRBD2 (5 bases). V lost 4 bases, J lost 0 bases, and 16 bases lay in between. CDR1 and CDR2 from the germline V gene are MNHNS and SASEGT. This CDR3 has 16 amino acids. CDR3: CASSAWGDTDSYEQYF. DNA of the CDR3: TGTGCCAGCAGTGCCTGGGGAGACACTGACTCCTACGAGCAGTACTTC.

This chain connects TRBV5-1 to TRBJ1-2; D unresolved. Deletions cut 0 bases from V and 4 bases from J, with 7 bases between. In germline, CDR1 is SGHRS, CDR2 YFSETQ. CDR3 length: 13 residues. CDR3 protein: CASSLGQTYGYTF. The CDR3 bases are TGCGCCAGCAGCTTGGGGCAGACCTATGGCTACACCTTC.

This chain connects TRBV5-8 to TRBJ2-1, with TRBD1 matching over 7 bases. Per the germline V gene, CDR1 is SGHTS and CDR2 is YDEGEE. The CDR3 runs to 16 residues. After removal of 3 bases from V and 4 bases from J, the junction contained 10 bases not matched to a gene. CDR3 nucleotide sequence: TGTGCCAGCAGCTCTAACGACAGGGCCTCTTACAATGAGCAGTTCTTC. This gives the protein CASSSNDRASYNEQFF.

This chain connects TRBV24-1 to TRBJ2-3; D possibly matches TRBD1 or TRBD2 (6 bases each). This CDR3 spans 16 amino acids. Germline CDR1 reads KGHDR; CDR2 reads SFDVKD. Trimming took off 3 bases at V and 4 bases at J, with 16 bases between the two ends. The CDR3 region has the DNA TGTGCCACCAGTGATCACGAGCAAGGGGGGCCAGATACGCAGTATTTT. It is translated as CATSDHEQGGPDTQYF.

Written as DNA, the CDR3 is TGTGCAAGTCGCCCGGGACCATTGCTCTATGGCTACACCTTC. Translation gives CASRPGPLLYGYTF. This chain connects TRBV12-2 to TRBJ1-2. TRBV12-2 is designated a pseudogene. This CDR3 has 14 residues.

The chain employs TRBV2 and TRBJ2-5, with TRBD2 matching 7 bases. This CDR3 has 16 amino acids. Germline values: CDR1 SNHLY, CDR2 FYNNEI. V trimming: 7 bases; J trimming: 3 bases; junction bases outside the gene matches: 14. The CDR3 region is CASKLPGLIEKETQYF. CDR3 DNA: TGTGCCAGCAAGCTACCGGGACTAATCGAAAAAGAGACCCAGTACTTC.

The rearrangement joins TRBV24-1 to TRBJ2-1; D could derive from TRBD1 or TRBD2 (5 bases each). The CDR3 consists of 15 residues. Germline CDR1 and CDR2: KGHDR and SFDVKD. V was clipped by 4 bases and J by 11 bases, with 20 bases between them. CDR3 region: CATSERPPWDGKQFF. The CDR3 DNA sequence: TGTGCCACCAGTGAACGTCCCCCGTGGGACGGAAAGCAGTTCTTC.